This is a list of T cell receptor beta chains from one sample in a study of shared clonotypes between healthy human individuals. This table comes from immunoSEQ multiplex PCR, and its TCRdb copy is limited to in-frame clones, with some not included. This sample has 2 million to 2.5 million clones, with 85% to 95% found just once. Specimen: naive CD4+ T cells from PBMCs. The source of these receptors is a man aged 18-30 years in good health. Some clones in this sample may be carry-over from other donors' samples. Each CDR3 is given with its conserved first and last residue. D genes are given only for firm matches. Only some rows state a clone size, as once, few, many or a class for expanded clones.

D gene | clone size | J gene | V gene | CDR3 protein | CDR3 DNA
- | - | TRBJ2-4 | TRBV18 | CASSPVAGGNKNIQYF | TGTGCCAGCTCACCAGTCGCAGGGGGGAACAAAAACATTCAGTACTTC
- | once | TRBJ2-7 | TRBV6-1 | CASNRKPYEQYF | TGTGCCAGCAACCGAAAGCCGTACGAGCAGTACTTC
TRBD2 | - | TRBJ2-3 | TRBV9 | CASSGTTSGSVDTQYF | TGTGCCAGCAGCGGGACAACTAGCGGGAGTGTAGATACGCAGTATTTT
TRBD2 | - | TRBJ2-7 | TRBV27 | CASSLAGGPLYEQYF | TGTGCCAGCAGTTTAGCGGGAGGGCCCCTCTACGAGCAGTACTTC
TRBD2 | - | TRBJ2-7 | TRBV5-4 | CASSSGTSGAQEQYF | TGTGCCAGCAGTTCTGGGACTAGCGGAGCCCAGGAGCAGTACTTC
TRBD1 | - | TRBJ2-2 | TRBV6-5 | CASTRQGNAGELFF | TGTGCCAGCACCCGACAGGGGAACGCCGGGGAGCTGTTTTTT
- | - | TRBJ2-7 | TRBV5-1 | CASSSTPLRGSYEQYF | TGCGCCAGCAGCTCAACTCCCCTCAGAGGGTCCTACGAGCAGTACTTC
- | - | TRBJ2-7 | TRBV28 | CASSSRGYEQYF | TGTGCCAGCAGTTCCAGGGGCTACGAGCAGTACTTC
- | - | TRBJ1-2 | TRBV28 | CASSPPMSYGYTF | TGTGCCAGCAGTCCGCCTATGAGCTATGGCTACACCTTC
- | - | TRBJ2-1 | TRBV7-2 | CASSSRNEQFF | TGTGCCAGCAGCTCCCGTAATGAGCAGTTCTTC
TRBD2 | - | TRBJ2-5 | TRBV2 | CASGRASGIQETQYF | TGTGCCAGTGGTAGGGCTAGCGGCATCCAAGAGACCCAGTACTTC
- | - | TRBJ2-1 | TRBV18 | CASSAIADDYNEQFF | TGTGCCAGCTCAGCCATAGCGGACGACTACAATGAGCAGTTCTTC
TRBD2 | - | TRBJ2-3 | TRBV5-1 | CASSYTTSGRTDTQYF | TGCGCCAGCAGCTACACTACTAGCGGGAGAACAGATACGCAGTATTTT
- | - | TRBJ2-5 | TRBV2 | CASSGGSSSHETQYF | TGTGCCAGCAGTGGTGGCAGCTCCTCCCACGAGACCCAGTACTTC
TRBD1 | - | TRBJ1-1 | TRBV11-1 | CASSWRQGDTEAFF | TGTGCCAGCAGCTGGCGACAGGGGGACACTGAAGCTTTCTTT
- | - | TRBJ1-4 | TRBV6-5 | CASTAKTVGNEKLFF | TGTGCCAGCACCGCTAAGACAGTTGGTAATGAAAAACTGTTTTTT
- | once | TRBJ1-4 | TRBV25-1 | CASSDHTNEKLFF | TGTGCCAGCAGTGACCATACTAATGAAAAACTGTTTTTT
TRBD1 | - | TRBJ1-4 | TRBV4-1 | CASSDRGPEKLFF | TGCGCCAGCTCGGACAGGGGACCTGAAAAACTGTTTTTT
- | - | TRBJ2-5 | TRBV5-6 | CASGRAWVAGETQYF | TGTGCCAGCGGCAGGGCGTGGGTTGCGGGCGAGACCCAGTACTTC
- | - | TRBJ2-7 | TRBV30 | CAWSYGNYEQYF | TGTGCCTGGAGTTATGGAAACTACGAGCAGTACTTC
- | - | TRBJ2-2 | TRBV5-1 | CASRAQHSQNTGELFF | TGCGCCAGCAGGGCACAGCACAGTCAGAACACCGGGGAGCTGTTTTTT
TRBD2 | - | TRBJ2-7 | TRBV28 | CASRTSGSYEQYF | TGTGCCAGCAGGACTAGCGGGAGTTACGAGCAGTACTTC
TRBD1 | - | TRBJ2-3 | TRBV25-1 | CASSVNRGSSTDTQYF | TGTGCCAGCAGTGTTAACAGGGGGTCTAGCACAGATACGCAGTATTTT
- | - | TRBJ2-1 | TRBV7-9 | CASSLLKGIPYNEQFF | TGTGCCAGCAGCTTACTGAAGGGGATACCCTACAATGAGCAGTTCTTC
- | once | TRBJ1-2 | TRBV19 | CASNRLNYGYTF | TGTGCCAGTAACCGTTTGAACTATGGCTACACCTTC
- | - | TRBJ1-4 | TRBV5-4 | CASSLYATEKLFF | TGTGCCAGCAGCTTGTACGCAACTGAAAAACTGTTTTTT
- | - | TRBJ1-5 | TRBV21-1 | CASLRGNQPQHF | TGTGCCAGTCTGCGGGGGAATCAGCCCCAGCATTTT
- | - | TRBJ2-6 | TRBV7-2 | CASSPRTESSGANVLTF | TGTGCCAGCAGCCCCCGGACGGAGAGCTCTGGGGCCAACGTCCTGACTTTC
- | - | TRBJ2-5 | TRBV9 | CASSPLPVQAQYF | TGTGCCAGCAGCCCCCTACCAGTCCAGGCCCAGTACTTC
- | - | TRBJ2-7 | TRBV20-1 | CSAAGEYEQYF | TGCAGTGCTGCCGGGGAGTACGAGCAGTACTTC
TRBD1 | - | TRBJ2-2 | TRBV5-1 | CASNLGGTGGAKGTGELFF | TGCGCCAGCAATCTGGGTGGTACAGGGGGCGCGAAAGGCACCGGGGAGCTGTTTTTT
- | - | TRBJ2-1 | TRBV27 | CASSLSYSYNEQFF | TGTGCCAGCAGTTTATCCTACTCCTACAATGAGCAGTTCTTC
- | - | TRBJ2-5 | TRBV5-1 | CASSLVGALANQETQYF | TGCGCCAGCAGCTTGGTGGGGGCACTAGCGAACCAAGAGACCCAGTACTTC
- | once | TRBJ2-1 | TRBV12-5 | CASGSGGTSYNEQFF | TGTGCTAGTGGTTCGGGCGGAACCTCCTACAATGAGCAGTTCTTC
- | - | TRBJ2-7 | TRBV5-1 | CASSLASTFYEQYF | TGCGCCAGCAGCTTGGCCTCGACTTTCTACGAGCAGTACTTC
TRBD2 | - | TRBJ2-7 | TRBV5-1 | CASAFGGGDYEQYF | TGCGCCAGCGCATTCGGCGGGGGTGACTACGAGCAGTACTTC
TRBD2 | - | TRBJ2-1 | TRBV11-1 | CASSLINLYSSGEQFF | TGTGCCAGCAGCTTAATAAACCTCTATAGTAGCGGGGAGCAGTTCTTC
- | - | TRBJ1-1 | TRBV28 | CASSSGGGTEAFF | TGTGCCAGCAGTTCTGGGGGAGGGACTGAAGCTTTCTTT
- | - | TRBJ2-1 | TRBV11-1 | CASSLVQGPTESSYNEQFF | TGTGCCAGCAGCTTAGTACAGGGCCCGACAGAGAGCTCCTACAATGAGCAGTTCTTC
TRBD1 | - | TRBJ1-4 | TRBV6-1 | CASSEAGQVAGKLFF | TGTGCCAGCAGTGAAGCGGGACAGGTTGCTGGAAAACTGTTTTTT
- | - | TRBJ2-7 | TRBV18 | CASSYSVGNYEQYF | TGTGCCAGCTCGTATTCGGTTGGGAATTACGAGCAGTACTTC
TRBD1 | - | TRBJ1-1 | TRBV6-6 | CASSYPQGATEAFF | TGTGCCAGCAGTTACCCCCAGGGGGCCACTGAAGCTTTCTTT
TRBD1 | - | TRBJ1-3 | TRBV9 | CASSGRGQAAGNTIYF | TGTGCCAGCAGCGGGAGAGGACAGGCCGCTGGAAACACCATATATTTT
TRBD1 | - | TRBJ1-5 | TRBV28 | CASSNILPGQVTPEPQHF | TGTGCCAGCAGTAATATACTACCGGGACAGGTGACGCCAGAGCCCCAGCATTTT
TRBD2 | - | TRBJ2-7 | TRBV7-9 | CASSRGTSGRYEQYF | TGTGCCAGCAGCCGAGGGACTAGCGGGAGGTATGAGCAGTACTTC
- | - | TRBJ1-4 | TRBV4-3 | CASSQEPAPTNEKLFF | TGCGCCAGCAGCCAAGAACCAGCCCCAACTAATGAAAAACTGTTTTTT
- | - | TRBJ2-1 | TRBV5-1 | CASSPGRTVPAANEQFF | TGCGCCAGCAGCCCCGGACGGACTGTACCGGCCGCCAATGAGCAGTTCTTC
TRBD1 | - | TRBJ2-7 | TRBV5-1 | CASSTGTVNSYEQYF | TGCGCCAGCAGCACCGGGACAGTTAATTCCTACGAGCAGTACTTC
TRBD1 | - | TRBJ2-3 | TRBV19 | CASSRGTGVFTDTQYF | TGTGCCAGTAGCCGAGGGACAGGGGTTTTTACAGATACGCAGTATTTT
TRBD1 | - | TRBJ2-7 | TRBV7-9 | CASGQTGNAYEQYF | TGTGCCAGCGGCCAGACAGGGAACGCCTACGAGCAGTACTTC
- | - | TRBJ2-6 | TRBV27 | CASSLSWDNSGANVLTF | TGTGCCAGCAGTTTATCGTGGGATAACTCTGGGGCCAACGTCCTGACTTTC
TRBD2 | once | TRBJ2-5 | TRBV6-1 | CASRVAGIRETQYF | TGTGCCAGCAGAGTAGCGGGAATACGGGAGACCCAGTACTTC
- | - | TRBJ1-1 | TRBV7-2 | CASSFRRGTEAFF | TGTGCCAGCAGCTTTAGGAGGGGAACTGAAGCTTTCTTT
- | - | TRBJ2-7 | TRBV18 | CASSPPGSSYEQYF | TGTGCCAGCTCACCACCAGGAAGCTCCTACGAGCAGTACTTC